The TCR beta chain described here comes from a study of immune evolution from preneoplasia to lung adenocarcinoma. Repertoires were generated with immunoSEQ multiplex PCR, while TCRdb's copy carries only in-frame clones and drops some. Here the sample spans about 5,600 clones, about 68% being singletons. The germline CDR1 and CDR2 sequences are SGHTA and FQGNSA. V gave up 5 bases and J gave up 7 bases, with 15 bases separating them. The CDR3 contains 15 residues. The TCR comes from a person in their sixties or seventies with lung adenocarcinoma. The sample consisted of FFPE lung adenocarcinoma in situ tissue. This sequence joins TRBV7-2 and TRBJ1-6; D is possibly TRBD1 (6 bases). The CDR3 nucleotides are TGTGCCAGCAGCGGGACGGACAGATGGAATTCACCCCTCCACTTT. This gives the protein CASSGTDRWNSPLHF.